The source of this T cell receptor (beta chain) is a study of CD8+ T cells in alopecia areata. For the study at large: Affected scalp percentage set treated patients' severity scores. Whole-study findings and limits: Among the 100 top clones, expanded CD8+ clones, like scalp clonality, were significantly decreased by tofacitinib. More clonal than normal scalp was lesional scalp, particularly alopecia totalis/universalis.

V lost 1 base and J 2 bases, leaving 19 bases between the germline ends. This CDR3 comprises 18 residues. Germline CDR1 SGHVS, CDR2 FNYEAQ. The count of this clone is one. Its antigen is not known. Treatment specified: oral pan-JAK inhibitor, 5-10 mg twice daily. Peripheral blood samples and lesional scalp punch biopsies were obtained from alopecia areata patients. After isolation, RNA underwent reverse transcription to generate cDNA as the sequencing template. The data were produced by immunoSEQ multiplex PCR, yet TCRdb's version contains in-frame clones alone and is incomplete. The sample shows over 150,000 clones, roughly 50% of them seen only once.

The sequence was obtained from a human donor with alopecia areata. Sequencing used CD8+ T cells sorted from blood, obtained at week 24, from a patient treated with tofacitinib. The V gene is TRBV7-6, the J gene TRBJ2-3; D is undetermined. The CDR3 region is CASSLGPRRLQPTDTQYF. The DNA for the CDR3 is TGTGCCAGCAGCTTAGGCCCCCGCAGACTCCAACCCACAGATACGCAGTATTTT.